This section outlines one T cell receptor beta chain sequence together with its context. Its antigen is not identified. The sample belongs to a study of T cell responses to AZD1222 COVID-19 vaccine. Germline assignment: CDR1 LGHDT and CDR2 YNNKEL (reference sequence). The length of the CDR3 is 14 residues. Trimming at V came to 5 bases and at J to 6 bases, leaving 6 bases not matched to a gene. The repertoire was sequenced with immunoSEQ multiplex PCR; TCRdb's copy has only in-frame clones and lacks some. The table lists over 150,000 clones, around nine tenths of them singletons, with 2.5% to 3% in the top ten. Study-wide results and limits: White British ancestry dominated among donors, who included more females, and clonal diversity was possibly underestimated. None of the repertoires were sampled until the peak T cell response had passed. Within unmutated variant regions lay the reported targets of nearly half of spike-specific TCRs.

This TCR came from an adult in good health. This rearrangement joins TRBV3-1 (or the pseudogene TRBV3-2) to TRBJ1-3, with 8 bases aligning to TRBD1. The sequences come from peripheral blood, collected on day 0 of AZD1222 vaccination. Written as DNA, the CDR3 is TGTGCCAGCAGCTTACAGGGGGGAGCAAACACCATATATTTT. Protein sequence: CASSLQGGANTIYF.